A selection of T cell receptor beta chains follows, all from one sample in a study of shared clonotypes between healthy human individuals. Using immunoSEQ multiplex PCR, the repertoire was profiled, and TCRdb retains in-frame clones only, with some absent. The sample includes a few million clones, 80% to 95% of them seen just once. The sequencing sample was made of naive CD4+ T cells from PBMCs. The source is a man younger than 30 in good health. Some clones in this sample may be carry-over from other donors' samples. The CDR3 runs from the conserved cysteine through the conserved F or W. Fields, in order: V gene, clone size, D gene, J gene, CDR3 DNA, CDR3 protein. A D gene is named only where the DNA matches it firmly. Some rows mark clone size as missing; the rest say once, few, many or name a class of expanded clone.

>TRBV7-6|NA|TRBD1|TRBJ1-1
TGTGCCAGCAGCCCCCAGGGGGAGGGGGGGAACACTGAAGCTTTCTTT
CASSPQGEGGNTEAFF
>TRBV29-1|NA|NA|TRBJ1-5
TGCAGCGTTAGCGGTAGCAATCAGCCCCAGCATTTT
CSVSGSNQPQHF
>TRBV2|NA|NA|TRBJ2-1
TGTGCCAGCAGAGTAGGGGCCACCTACAATGAGCAGTTCTTC
CASRVGATYNEQFF
>TRBV5-1|NA|NA|TRBJ2-3
TGCGCCAGCACCTTTCAGACTCCGGGGGATACGCAGTATTTT
CASTFQTPGDTQYF
>TRBV7-9|NA|TRBD1|TRBJ2-5
TGTGCCAGCAGTGGAAGGGGGCACCAACAAGGGACCCAGTACTTC
CASSGRGHQQGTQYF
>TRBV5-1|NA|NA|TRBJ2-7
TGCGCCAGCAGCTTCTCTCTACAGGGATTCTCCTACGAGCAGTACTTC
CASSFSLQGFSYEQYF
>TRBV7-9|NA|NA|TRBJ2-1
TGTGCCAGCTCACGGTATGAGCAGTTCTTC
CASSRYEQFF
>TRBV9|NA|TRBD2|TRBJ2-7
TGTGCCAGCAGCGTTATGGGGACTAGCGGTTCTTACGAGCAGTACTTC
CASSVMGTSGSYEQYF
>TRBV7-2|NA|NA|TRBJ2-5
TGTGCCAGCAGCACCCGACAGGCGGGGCCAGAGACCCAGTACTTC
CASSTRQAGPETQYF
>TRBV14|once|NA|TRBJ1-1
TGTGCCAGCAGCCTTGGACAGCTAACCATGAACACTGAAGCTTTCTTT
CASSLGQLTMNTEAFF
>TRBV6-5|NA|NA|TRBJ2-7
TGTGCCTCAAGACAGGCCTACGAGCAGTACTTC
CASRQAYEQYF
>TRBV28|NA|TRBD1|TRBJ2-3
TGTGCCAGCAGTTCAGGACAGGGCACCGATACGCAGTATTTT
CASSSGQGTDTQYF
>TRBV5-1|NA|TRBD1|TRBJ1-2
TGCGCCAGCAGCCCGGCGATGGGACAGGGCGACTATGGCTACACCTTC
CASSPAMGQGDYGYTF
>TRBV27|once|NA|TRBJ2-7
TGTGCCAGCAGGAGACAAGGAGGCTACGAGCAGTACTTC
CASRRQGGYEQYF
>TRBV29-1|NA|NA|TRBJ1-2
TGCAGCGTCCAATATAGCTATGGCTACACCTTC
CSVQYSYGYTF
>TRBV7-9|NA|NA|TRBJ2-5
TGTGCCAGTCAAATAATTGGAGAGACCCAGTACTTC
CASQIIGETQYF
>TRBV21-1|NA|NA|TRBJ2-6
TGTGCCAGCAGCAAAGTAGCGGGGACAGCTAGCCCCTCTGGGGCCAACGTCCTGACTTTC
CASSKVAGTASPSGANVLTF